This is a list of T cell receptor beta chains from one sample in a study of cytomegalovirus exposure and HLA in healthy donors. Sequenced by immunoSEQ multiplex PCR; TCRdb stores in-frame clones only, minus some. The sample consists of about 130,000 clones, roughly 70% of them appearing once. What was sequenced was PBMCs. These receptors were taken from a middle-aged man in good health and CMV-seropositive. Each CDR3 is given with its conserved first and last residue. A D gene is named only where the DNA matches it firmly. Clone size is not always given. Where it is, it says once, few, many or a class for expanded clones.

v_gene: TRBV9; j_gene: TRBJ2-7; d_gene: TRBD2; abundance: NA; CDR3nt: TGTGCCAGCAGCGCCCTCGGAGGCGGGAGTTTGGTCTACGAGCAGTACTTC; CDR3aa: CASSALGGGSLVYEQYF
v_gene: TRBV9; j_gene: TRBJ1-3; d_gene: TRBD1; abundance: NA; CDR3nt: TGTGCCAGCAGCGTAGGGACAGGGGGCAATGGAAACACCATATATTTT; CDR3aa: CASSVGTGGNGNTIYF
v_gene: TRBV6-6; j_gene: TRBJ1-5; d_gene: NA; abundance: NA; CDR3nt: TGTGCCAGCAGATCGACAGGAAGCGGCAATCAGCCCCAGCATTTT; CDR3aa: CASRSTGSGNQPQHF
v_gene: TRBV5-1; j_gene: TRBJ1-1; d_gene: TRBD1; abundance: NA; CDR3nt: TGCGCCAGCAGCCCTACCGGACAGGGGGTAACTGAAGCTTTCTTT; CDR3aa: CASSPTGQGVTEAFF
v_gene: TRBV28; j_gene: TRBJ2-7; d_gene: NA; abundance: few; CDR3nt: TGTGCCAGCAGCCCATCCCTGAGGGGGAACGAGCAGTACTTC; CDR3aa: CASSPSLRGNEQYF
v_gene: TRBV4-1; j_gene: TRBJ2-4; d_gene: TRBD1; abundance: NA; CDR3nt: TGCGCCAGCAGCCAAGGCCCCCAGGGGGCTGTAGCCAAAAACATTCAGTACTTC; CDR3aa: CASSQGPQGAVAKNIQYF
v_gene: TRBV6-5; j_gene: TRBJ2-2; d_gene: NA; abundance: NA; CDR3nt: TGTGCCAGCAGTTACTCGACCAGGGTTAGCACCGGGGAGCTGTTTTTT; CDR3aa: CASSYSTRVSTGELFF
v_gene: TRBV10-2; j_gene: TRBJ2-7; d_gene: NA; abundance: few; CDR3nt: TGCGCCAGCACCCAAAATAGGGGGGAGCAGTACTTC; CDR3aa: CASTQNRGEQYF
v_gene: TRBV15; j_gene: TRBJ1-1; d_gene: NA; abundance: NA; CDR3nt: TGTGCCACCAGCAGAGTGGGGCTGGGAACTGAAGCTTTCTTT; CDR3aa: CATSRVGLGTEAFF
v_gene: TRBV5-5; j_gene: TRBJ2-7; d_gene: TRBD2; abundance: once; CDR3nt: TGTGCCAGCAGCTTGAGTCTAGCGGGAGTGCACTACGAGCAGTACTTC; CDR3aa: CASSLSLAGVHYEQYF
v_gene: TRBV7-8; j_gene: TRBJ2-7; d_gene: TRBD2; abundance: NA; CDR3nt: TGTGCCAGCAGCTTACAAGGGACTACCTACGAGCAGTACTTC; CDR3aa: CASSLQGTTYEQYF
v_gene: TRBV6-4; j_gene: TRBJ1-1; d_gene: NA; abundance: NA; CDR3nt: TGTGCCAGCAGTGATAGACAGGACACTGAAGCTTTCTTT; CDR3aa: CASSDRQDTEAFF
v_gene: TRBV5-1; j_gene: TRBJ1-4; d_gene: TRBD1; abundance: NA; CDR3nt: TGCGCCAGCAGCTTCGTAGCAGGGGGTGGAAAACTGTTTTTT; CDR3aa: CASSFVAGGGKLFF
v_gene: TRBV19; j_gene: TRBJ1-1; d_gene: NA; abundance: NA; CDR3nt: TGTGCCAGTAGGCGGGATTTTCTGAACACTGAAGCTTTCTTT; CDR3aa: CASRRDFLNTEAFF
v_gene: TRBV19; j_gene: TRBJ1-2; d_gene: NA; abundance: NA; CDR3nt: TGTGCCAGTAGTATTACCTTGCGGGGGGCTTCCTATGGCTACACCTTC; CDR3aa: CASSITLRGASYGYTF
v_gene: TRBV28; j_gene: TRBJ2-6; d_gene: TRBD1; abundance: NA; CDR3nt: TGTGCCAGCAGTTTAAAGAGCCGGACAGGCTTACGCTCGGGGGCCAACGTCCTGACTTTC; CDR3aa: CASSLKSRTGLRSGANVLTF
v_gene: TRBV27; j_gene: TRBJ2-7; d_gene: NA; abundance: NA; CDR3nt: TGTGCCAGCAGTTTAGGGGACAACTACGAGCAGTACTTC; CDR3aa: CASSLGDNYEQYF
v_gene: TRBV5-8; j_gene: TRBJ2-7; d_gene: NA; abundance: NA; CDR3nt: TGTGCCAGCAGCTTGGCTCTGACAAGATTCAGCTCCTACGAGCAGTACTTC; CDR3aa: CASSLALTRFSSYEQYF
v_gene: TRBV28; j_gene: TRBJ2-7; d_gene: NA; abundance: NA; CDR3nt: TGTGCCAGCGCAACCACATTCTACGAGCAGTACTTC; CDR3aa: CASATTFYEQYF
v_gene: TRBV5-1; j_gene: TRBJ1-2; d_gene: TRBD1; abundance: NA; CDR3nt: TGCGCCAGCAGCCCCGGACAGGGCAACTATGGCTACACCTTC; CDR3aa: CASSPGQGNYGYTF
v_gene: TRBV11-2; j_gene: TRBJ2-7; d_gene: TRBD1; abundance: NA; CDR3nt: TGTGCCAGCAGCCCCTGGGGGACAGGGAGGTCCTACGAGCAGTACTTC; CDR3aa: CASSPWGTGRSYEQYF
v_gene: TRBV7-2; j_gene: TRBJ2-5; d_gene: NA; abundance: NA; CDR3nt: TGTGCCAGCAGCTCACTAGGGACCCAGTACTTC; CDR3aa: CASSSLGTQYF
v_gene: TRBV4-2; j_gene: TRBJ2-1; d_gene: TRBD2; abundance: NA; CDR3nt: TGTGCCAGCAGCCAATCTAGCGGGAGCCTAGGCAATGAGCAGTTCTTC; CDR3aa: CASSQSSGSLGNEQFF